What follows are 20 T cell receptor beta chains derived from one specimen sequenced in a study of tumour-infiltrating T cells in Burkitt lymphoma. Assay used: immunoSEQ multiplex PCR; TCRdb lists only in-frame clones, some missing. The sample holds about 15,000 clones, around 80% seen once. The source material was tumor tissue. Receptors were obtained from a human donor with diffuse large B-cell lymphoma.

This clone was counted between two and nine times. The chain employs TRBV10-1 and TRBJ1-2; tentative D call: TRBD1 (6 bases). The CDR3 spans 15 residues. Trimming stripped 6 bases from V and 4 bases from J, with 18 bases between. Germline V gives CDR1 WNHNN, CDR2 SYGVQD (reference sequence). This CDR3 reads CASSESAGTPYGYTF. CDR3 in DNA: TGCGCCAGCAGCGAGAGCGCCGGGACACCCTATGGCTACACCTTC.

The V and J genes are TRBV2 and TRBJ2-1; D is ambiguous. The CDR3 sequence is 16 residues long. The germline gives CDR1 SNHLY, CDR2 FYNNEI. The ends were cut back, 2 bases at V and 3 bases at J, with 14 bases in the middle. CDR3 DNA sequence: TGTGCCAGCAGTGAAAGTGAAGCCTCGGGCTACAATGAGCAGTTCTTC. Translating gives CASSESEASGYNEQFF. The full variable domain, rest sourced from reference TRBV2 and TRBJ2-1, is EPEVTQTPSHQVTQMGQEVILRCVPISNHLYFYWYRQILGQKVEFLVSFYNNEISEKSEIFDDQFSVERPDGSNFTLKIRSTKLEDSAMYFCASSESEASGYNEQFFGPGTRLTVL.

Remarks on this clone: At one boundary the junction diverges from the germline segment, which might be a read error. The genes are TRBV28 and TRBJ1-5, with unresolved D. The CDR3 has 13 amino acids. Germline CDR1 and CDR2: MDHEN and SYDVKM. CDR3 sequence: CASSPLGNQPQHF. In DNA form, the CDR3 reads TGTGCCAGCAGCCCCCTGGGCAACCAGCCCCAGCATTTT.

The genes are TRBV11-3 and TRBJ2-3, with D possibly TRBD2 on 5 matching bases. The germline gives CDR1 SGHNT, CDR2 YENEEA. The V end lost 6 bases, the J end lost 6 bases, and 22 bases lay between the germline ends. The CDR3 runs 16 residues. CDR3 sequence (DNA): TGTGCCAGCAGTCAGGCAACACCAGCGGCGCTTGATACGCAGTATTTT. It is translated as CASSQATPAALDTQYF.

This clone occurred a few times. The chain is built from TRBV6-5 and TRBJ1-1, with a possible D match to TRBD1 (5 bases). CDR1 and CDR2 from the germline V gene are MNHEY and SVGAGI. Trimming removed 0 bases at V and 5 bases at J, with 7 bases between. The CDR3 covers 13 residues. The DNA for the CDR3 is TGTGCCAGCAGTTACTCAGGGGTGACTGAAGCTTTCTTT. This encodes CASSYSGVTEAFF.

This clone was seen just once. This chain's CDR3 is CASSRTGGTEAFF. The CDR3 coding sequence is TGTGCCAGCTCACGAACAGGGGGCACTGAAGCTTTCTTT. The chain couples TRBV18 to TRBJ1-1; 8 bases fit TRBD1. Germline values: CDR1 KGHSH, CDR2 LQKENI. The V and J ends lost 4 bases and 4 bases, in that order; junction bases with no gene match: 2. The CDR3 has 13 amino acids.

The chain joins TRBV5-1 to TRBJ2-2, with TRBD1 identical over 7 bases. This CDR3 has 17 amino acids. Germline assignment: CDR1 SGHRS and CDR2 YFSETQ. V shed 4 bases and J 0 bases; nucleotides not matched to a gene: 9. CDR3 in amino acids: CASSHDTGTANTGELFF. The CDR3 coding sequence is TGCGCCAGCAGCCATGATACCGGGACAGCGAACACCGGGGAGCTGTTTTTT.

This chain links TRBV5-1 with TRBJ1-2, with TRBD1 as a possible D gene (6 bases). The germline gives CDR1 SGHRS, CDR2 YFSETQ. V was clipped by 0 bases and J by 5 bases, with 17 bases between them. The CDR3 consists of 16 residues. As DNA, the CDR3 is TGCGCCAGCAGCTTGGCAGGGGTCAGAAGTGGATATGGCTACACCTTC. Translating it yields CASSLAGVRSGYGYTF.

The chain recombines TRBV19 with TRBJ2-2; D gene unclear. The V end was cut by 3 bases, the J end by 4 bases, with 12 bases between. The CDR3 runs 15 residues. CDR1 and CDR2 from the germline V gene are LNHDA and SQIVND (reference sequence). The CDR3: CASSITGYGTGELFF. The CDR3, as DNA: TGTGCCAGTAGTATCACCGGATACGGCACCGGGGAGCTGTTTTTT. Full variable domain (outside the CDR3, taken from reference TRBV19 and TRBJ2-2): DGGITQSPKYLFRKEGQNVTLSCEQNLNHDAMYWYRQDPGQGLRLIYYSQIVNDFQKGDIAEGYSVSREKKESFPLTVTSAQKNPTAFYLCASSITGYGTGELFFGEGSRLTVL.

The genes are TRBV6-5 and TRBJ2-7; the match to TRBD2 covers 11 bases. CDR1 and CDR2 from the germline V gene are MNHEY and SVGAGI. With 7 bases clipped from V and 12 bases from J, the junction kept 11 bases outside the gene matches. The CDR3 length is 13 residues. In nucleotides, the CDR3 is TGTGCCAGCACTCTAGGACTAGCGGGTAGATGGTACTTC. Amino acid sequence: CASTLGLAGRWYF.

V is TRBV19 and J is TRBJ1-1; D is unresolved. This CDR3 has 14 amino acids. The V end was cut by 1 base, the J end by 1 base, with 7 bases between. The germline V gene has CDR1 LNHDA and CDR2 SQIVND (reference sequence). The CDR3 coding sequence is TGTGCCAGTAGTATAGGGGTATCGAACACTGAAGCTTTCTTT. Its translation is CASSIGVSNTEAFF.

The V and J genes are TRBV6-5 and TRBJ1-1, with unresolved D. The germline V gene encodes CDR1 MNHEY and CDR2 SVGAGI. The CDR3 is 14 amino acids. Trimming took 6 bases from V and 5 from J, leaving 16 bases between them. DNA of the CDR3: TGTGCCAGCAGCCTGGGCATCGGTATGACTGAAGCTTTCTTT. Its translation: CASSLGIGMTEAFF.

The chain couples TRBV23-1 to TRBJ1-1; D is possibly TRBD1 (5 bases). TRBV23-1 is filed as an ORF, its function uncertain. The CDR3 has 14 residues. V lost 7 bases to trimming and J lost 4 bases, with 16 bases between them. The CDR3 DNA reads TGCGCCAGCACCCTCGGGCGTAGGGGCACTGAAGCTTTCTTT. Its translation is CASTLGRRGTEAFF.

The chain uses TRBV7-9 and TRBJ1-2; 7 bases map to TRBD1. Germline assignment: CDR1 SEHNR and CDR2 FQNEAQ (reference sequence). The CDR3 sequence is 16 residues long. The J segment lost 2 bases and the V segment lost 3 bases, leaving 9 bases of the junction unmatched. CDR3 sequence (DNA): TGTGCCAGCAGCTTTCATTTTGGCAGGGGGAACTATGGCTACACCTTC. As protein: CASSFHFGRGNYGYTF.

The chain joins TRBV18 to TRBJ1-2, with a weak D call TRBD1 (6 bases). From germline, CDR1 is KGHSH and CDR2 LQKENI. This CDR3 spans 18 amino acids. V was shortened by 2 bases and J by 4 bases, with 23 bases between the two germline ends. The CDR3 DNA reads TGTGCCAGCTCACCAACCCCGGGCCCGGGACACCCGCCCTATGGCTACACCTTC. It is translated as CASSPTPGPGHPPYGYTF.

The DNA for the CDR3 is TGTGCCAGCAGCTTTGATGGGCCTAGCACAGATACGCAGTATTTT. It is translated as CASSFDGPSTDTQYF. The chain couples TRBV7-9 to TRBJ2-3; D call uncertain. V was clipped by 3 bases and J by 0 bases, with 10 bases between them. Germline V gene lookup returns CDR1 SEHNR and CDR2 FQNEAQ (reference sequence). The CDR3 is 15 amino acids.

The rearrangement uses TRBV4-1 and TRBJ2-7; 13 bases are a match to TRBD2. Germline assignment: CDR1 MGHRA and CDR2 YSYEKL. Unmatched junction bases numbered 4, after V lost 4 bases and J lost 4 bases. The CDR3 consists of 15 residues. The CDR3, as DNA: TGCGCCAGCAGCCGAGGGACTAGCGGGATGTACGAGCAGTACTTC. This codes for CASSRGTSGMYEQYF.

The chain employs TRBV5-1 and TRBJ1-1; D remains ambiguous. In germline, CDR1 is SGHRS, CDR2 YFSETQ. The V and J ends lost 0 bases and 11 bases respectively, with 8 bases between them. The CDR3 loop spans 11 amino acids. CDR3 region: CASSLGGKAFF. CDR3 sequence (DNA): TGCGCCAGCAGCTTGGGGGGTAAGGCTTTCTTT.

The chain joins TRBV25-1 to TRBJ1-4; D gene unclear. Germline V gene data show CDR1 as MGHDK and CDR2 as SYGVNS. The CDR3 contains 10 residues. V lost 8 bases, J lost 14 bases, and 12 bases lay in between. Here the CDR3 reads CASGNIRLFF. The CDR3 DNA is TGTGCCAGCGGAAACATTAGGCTGTTTTTT.

On this clone itself: The same CDR3 is also encoded by other DNA sequences in this sample. This chain links TRBV19 with TRBJ2-1; D is undetermined. From germline, CDR1 is LNHDA and CDR2 SQIVND (reference sequence). V lost 4 bases and J 0 bases, leaving 10 bases between the germline ends. This CDR3 is built from 15 residues. CDR3 loop: CASSTGGSSYNEQFF. Here the CDR3 DNA reads TGTGCCAGTAGTACGGGCGGAAGCTCCTACAATGAGCAGTTCTTC.